This T cell receptor (beta chain) was observed in a study of blood T cell repertoires in COVID-19. Looking at the study overall: Whether acute or convalescent, the COVID-19 samples came from the United States, Italy and Spain.

The CDR3 covers 13 residues. The germline CDR1 and CDR2 sequences are SQVTM and ANQGSEA. J lost 2 bases, V lost 5 bases, and 4 bases had no gene match. Original data processing: Using reference gene primer amplification, nucleated cell counts were estimated. Clones were sequenced by immunoSEQ multiplex PCR, and TCRdb holds only the in-frame ones, with some missing. V, J and clone size reflect that table, while D and trimming were determined from the DNA. Seen here are fewer than 450,000 clones, 88% observed once, and the top ten hold roughly 13%. Enrolment of Seattle patients took place during active infection, and they were followed longitudinally. A remark on this clone: Other DNA sequences from this sample encode an identical CDR3 as well.

This TCR was sampled from a woman in her 50s with COVID-19, enrolled during active disease. This chain joins TRBV29-1 and TRBJ2-7, with 9 bases matching TRBD1. The sequencing input was peripheral blood. The CDR3, as DNA: TGCAGCGTTAGGGGGACAGGGACCTACGAGCAGTACTTC. This gives the protein CSVRGTGTYEQYF.